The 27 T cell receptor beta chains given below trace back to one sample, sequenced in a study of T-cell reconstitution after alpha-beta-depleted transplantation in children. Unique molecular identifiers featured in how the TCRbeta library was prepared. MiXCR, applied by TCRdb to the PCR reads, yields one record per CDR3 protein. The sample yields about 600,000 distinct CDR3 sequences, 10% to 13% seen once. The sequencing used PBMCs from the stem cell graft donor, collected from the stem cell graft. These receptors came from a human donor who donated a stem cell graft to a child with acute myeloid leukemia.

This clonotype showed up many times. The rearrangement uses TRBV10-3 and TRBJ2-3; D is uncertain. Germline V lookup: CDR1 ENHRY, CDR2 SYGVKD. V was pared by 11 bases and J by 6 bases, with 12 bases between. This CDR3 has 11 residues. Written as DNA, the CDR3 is TGTGCCTCCAATAACGGGGATACGCAGTATTTT. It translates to CASNNGDTQYF.

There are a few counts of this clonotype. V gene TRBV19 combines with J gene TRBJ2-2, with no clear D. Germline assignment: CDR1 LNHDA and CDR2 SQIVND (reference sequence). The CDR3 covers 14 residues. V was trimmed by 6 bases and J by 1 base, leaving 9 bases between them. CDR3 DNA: TGTGCCAGTAGGACGACTTGGAACACCGGGGAGCTGTTTTTT. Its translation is CASRTTWNTGELFF.

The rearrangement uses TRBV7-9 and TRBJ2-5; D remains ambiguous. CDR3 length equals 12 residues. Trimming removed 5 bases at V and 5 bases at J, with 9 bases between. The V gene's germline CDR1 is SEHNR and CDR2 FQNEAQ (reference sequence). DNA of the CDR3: TGTGCCAGCAGCCCCATGGTGGAGACCCAGTACTTC. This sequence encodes CASSPMVETQYF.

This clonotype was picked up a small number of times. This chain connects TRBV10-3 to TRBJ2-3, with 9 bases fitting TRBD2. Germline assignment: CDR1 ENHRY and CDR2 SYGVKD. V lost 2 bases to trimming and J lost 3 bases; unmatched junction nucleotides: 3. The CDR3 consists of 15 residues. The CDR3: CAISELSGGTDTQYF. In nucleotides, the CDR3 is TGTGCCATCAGTGAGCTTAGCGGGGGTACAGATACGCAGTATTTT.

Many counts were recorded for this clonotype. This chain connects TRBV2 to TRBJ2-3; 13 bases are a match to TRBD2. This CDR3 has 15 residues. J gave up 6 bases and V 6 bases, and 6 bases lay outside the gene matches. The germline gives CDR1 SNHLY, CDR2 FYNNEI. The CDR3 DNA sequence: TGTGCCAGCAGCCGGACTAGCGGGAGTGCGGATACGCAGTATTTT. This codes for CASSRTSGSADTQYF.

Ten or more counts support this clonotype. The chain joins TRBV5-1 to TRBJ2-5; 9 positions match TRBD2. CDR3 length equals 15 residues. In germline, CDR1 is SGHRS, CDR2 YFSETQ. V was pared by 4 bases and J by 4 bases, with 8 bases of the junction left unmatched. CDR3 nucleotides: TGCGCCAGCAGCCTGATAGCGGGAGCGGGAGAGACCCAGTACTTC. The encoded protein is CASSLIAGAGETQYF.

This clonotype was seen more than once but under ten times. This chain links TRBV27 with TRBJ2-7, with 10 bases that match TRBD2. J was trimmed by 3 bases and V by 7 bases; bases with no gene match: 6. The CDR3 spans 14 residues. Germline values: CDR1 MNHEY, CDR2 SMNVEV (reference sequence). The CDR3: CASTRTSGYYEQYF. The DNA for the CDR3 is TGTGCCAGCACACGGACTAGCGGATACTACGAGCAGTACTTC.

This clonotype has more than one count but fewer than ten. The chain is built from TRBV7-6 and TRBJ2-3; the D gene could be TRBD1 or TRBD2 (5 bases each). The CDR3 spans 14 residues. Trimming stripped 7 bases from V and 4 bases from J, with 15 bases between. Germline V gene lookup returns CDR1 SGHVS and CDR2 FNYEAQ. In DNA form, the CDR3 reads TGTGCCAGCACCCTGACAGCGGAGCCAGATACGCAGTATTTT. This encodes CASTLTAEPDTQYF.

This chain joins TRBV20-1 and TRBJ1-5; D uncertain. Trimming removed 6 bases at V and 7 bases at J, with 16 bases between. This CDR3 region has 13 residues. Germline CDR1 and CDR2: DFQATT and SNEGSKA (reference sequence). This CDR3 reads CSARRGVLQPQHF. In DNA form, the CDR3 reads TGCAGTGCCAGGCGGGGAGTTTTGCAGCCCCAGCATTTT.

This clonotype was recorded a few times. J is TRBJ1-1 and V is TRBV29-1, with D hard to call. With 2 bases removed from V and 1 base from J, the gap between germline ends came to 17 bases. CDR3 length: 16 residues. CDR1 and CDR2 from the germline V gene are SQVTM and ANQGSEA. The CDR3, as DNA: TGCAGCGTTGAAAAGAGAAAAAACCACAGGAACACTGAAGCTTTCTTT. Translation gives CSVEKRKNHRNTEAFF.

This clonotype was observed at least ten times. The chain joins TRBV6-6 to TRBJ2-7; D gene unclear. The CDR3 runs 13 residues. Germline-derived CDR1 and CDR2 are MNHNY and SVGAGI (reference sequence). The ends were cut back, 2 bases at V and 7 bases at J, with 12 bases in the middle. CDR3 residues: CASSYPDGSEQYF. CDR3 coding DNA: TGTGCCAGCAGTTACCCCGACGGCTCGGAGCAGTACTTC.

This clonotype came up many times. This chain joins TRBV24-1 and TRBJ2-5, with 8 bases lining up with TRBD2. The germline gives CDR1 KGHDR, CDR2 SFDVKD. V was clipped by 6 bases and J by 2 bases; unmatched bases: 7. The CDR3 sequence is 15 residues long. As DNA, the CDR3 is TGTGCCACCAGTCCGGGAGAGCGGGGGCAAGAGACCCAGTACTTC. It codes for CATSPGERGQETQYF.

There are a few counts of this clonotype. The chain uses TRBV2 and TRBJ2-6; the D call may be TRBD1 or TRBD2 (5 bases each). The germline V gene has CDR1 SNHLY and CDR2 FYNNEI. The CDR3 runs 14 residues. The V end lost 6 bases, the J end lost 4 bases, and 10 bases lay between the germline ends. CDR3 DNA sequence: TGTGCCAGCAGGGCCAGGGAGGGGGCCAACGTCCTGACTTTC. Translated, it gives CASRAREGANVLTF.

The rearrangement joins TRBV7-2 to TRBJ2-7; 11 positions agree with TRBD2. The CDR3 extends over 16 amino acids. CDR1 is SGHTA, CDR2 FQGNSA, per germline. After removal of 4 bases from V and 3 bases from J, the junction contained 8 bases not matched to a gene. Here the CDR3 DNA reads TGTGCCAGCAGCTACACGGAGACTAGCGGGAACTACGAGCAGTACTTC. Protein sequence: CASSYTETSGNYEQYF.

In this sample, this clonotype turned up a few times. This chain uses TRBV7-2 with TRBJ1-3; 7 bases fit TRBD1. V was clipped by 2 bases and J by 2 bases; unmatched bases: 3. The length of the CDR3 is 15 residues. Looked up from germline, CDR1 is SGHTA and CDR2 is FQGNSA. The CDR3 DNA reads TGTGCCAGCAGCTTAAAAGGGACAGCTGGAAACACCATATATTTT. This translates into CASSLKGTAGNTIYF.

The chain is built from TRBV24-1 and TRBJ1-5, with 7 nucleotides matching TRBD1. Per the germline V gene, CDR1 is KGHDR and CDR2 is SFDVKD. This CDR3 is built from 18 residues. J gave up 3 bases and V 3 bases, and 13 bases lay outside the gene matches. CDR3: CATSDRLKRQGPNQPQHF. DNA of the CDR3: TGTGCCACCAGTGATCGCCTAAAAAGACAGGGCCCCAATCAGCCCCAGCATTTT.

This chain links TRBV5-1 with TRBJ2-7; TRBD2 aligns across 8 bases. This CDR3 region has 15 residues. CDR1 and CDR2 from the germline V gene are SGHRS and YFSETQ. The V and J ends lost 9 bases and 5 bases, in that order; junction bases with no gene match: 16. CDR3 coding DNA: TGCGCCACCAACCCCGGGACTAGTCTGATCCACGAGCAGTACTTC. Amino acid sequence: CATNPGTSLIHEQYF. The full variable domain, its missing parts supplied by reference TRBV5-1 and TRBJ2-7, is KAGVTQTPRYLIKTRGQQVTLSCSPISGHRSVSWYQQTPGQGLQFLFEYFSETQRNKGNFPGRFSGRQFSNSRSEMNVSTLELGDSALYLCATNPGTSLIHEQYFGPGTRLTVT.

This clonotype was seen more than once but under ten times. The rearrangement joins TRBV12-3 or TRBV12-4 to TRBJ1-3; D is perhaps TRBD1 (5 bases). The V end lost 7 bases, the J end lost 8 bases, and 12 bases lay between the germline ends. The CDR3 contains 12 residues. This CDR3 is CASTSGGDTIYF. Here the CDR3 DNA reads TGTGCCAGCACCTCTGGGGGGGACACCATATATTTT.

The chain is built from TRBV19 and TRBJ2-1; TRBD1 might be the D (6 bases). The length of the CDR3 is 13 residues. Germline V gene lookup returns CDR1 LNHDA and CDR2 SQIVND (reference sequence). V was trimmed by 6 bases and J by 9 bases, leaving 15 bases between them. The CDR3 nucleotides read TGTGCCAGTAGCCTACAGGGATCGAGTGAGCAGTTCTTC. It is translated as CASSLQGSSEQFF.

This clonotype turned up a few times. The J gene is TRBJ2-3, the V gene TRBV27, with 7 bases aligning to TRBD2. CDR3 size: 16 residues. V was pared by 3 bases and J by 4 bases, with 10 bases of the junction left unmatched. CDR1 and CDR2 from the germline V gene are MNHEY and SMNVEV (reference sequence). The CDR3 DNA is TGTGCCAGCAGTTTGGGCCGCGGGAGTAGCGCAGATACGCAGTATTTT. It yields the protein CASSLGRGSSADTQYF.

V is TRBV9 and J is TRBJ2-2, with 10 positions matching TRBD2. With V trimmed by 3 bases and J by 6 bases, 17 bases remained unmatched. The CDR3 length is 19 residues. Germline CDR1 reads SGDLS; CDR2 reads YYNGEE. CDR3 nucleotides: TGTGCCAGCAGCGATGAAACAGGGGCCACAGCGGGAGGGCCCGGGGAGCTGTTTTTT. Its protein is CASSDETGATAGGPGELFF.

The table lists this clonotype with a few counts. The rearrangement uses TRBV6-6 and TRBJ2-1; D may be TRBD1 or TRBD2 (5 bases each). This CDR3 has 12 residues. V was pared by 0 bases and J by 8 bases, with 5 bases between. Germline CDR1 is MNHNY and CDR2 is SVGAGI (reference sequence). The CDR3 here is CASSYSGDEQFF. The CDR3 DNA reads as TGTGCCAGCAGTTACTCGGGGGATGAGCAGTTCTTC.

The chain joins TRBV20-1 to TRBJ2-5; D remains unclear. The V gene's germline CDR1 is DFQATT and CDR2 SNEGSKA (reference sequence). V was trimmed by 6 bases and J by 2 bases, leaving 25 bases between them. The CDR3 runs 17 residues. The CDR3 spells CSARVGGISTPQETQYF. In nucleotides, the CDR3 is TGCAGTGCCCGCGTAGGTGGGATCTCCACGCCACAAGAGACCCAGTACTTC.

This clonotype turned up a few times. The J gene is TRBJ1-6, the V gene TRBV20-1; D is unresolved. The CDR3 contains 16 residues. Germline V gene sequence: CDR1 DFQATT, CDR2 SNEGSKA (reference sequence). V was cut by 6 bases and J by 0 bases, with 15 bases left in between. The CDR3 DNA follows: TGCAGTGCCACCCGACGGTCGAGCTCCTATAATTCACCCCTCCACTTT. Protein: CSATRRSSSYNSPLHF.

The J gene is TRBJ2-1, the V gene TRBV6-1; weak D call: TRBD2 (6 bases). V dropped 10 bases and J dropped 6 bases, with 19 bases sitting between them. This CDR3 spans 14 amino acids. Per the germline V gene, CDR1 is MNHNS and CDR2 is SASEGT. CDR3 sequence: CATTRDSGGNEQFF. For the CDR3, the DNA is TGTGCCACTACCCGGGACTCCGGGGGCAATGAGCAGTTCTTC.

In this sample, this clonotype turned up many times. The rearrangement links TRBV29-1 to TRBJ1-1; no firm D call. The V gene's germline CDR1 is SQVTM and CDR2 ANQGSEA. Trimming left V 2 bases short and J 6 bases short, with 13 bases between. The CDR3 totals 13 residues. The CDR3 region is CSVEISVSAEAFF. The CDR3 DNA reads TGCAGCGTTGAAATATCGGTTTCGGCTGAAGCTTTCTTT.

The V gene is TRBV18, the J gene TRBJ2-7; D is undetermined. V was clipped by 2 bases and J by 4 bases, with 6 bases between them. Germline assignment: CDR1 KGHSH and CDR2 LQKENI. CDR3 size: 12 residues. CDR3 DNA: TGTGCCAGCTCACCAGGGGAATACGAGCAGTACTTC. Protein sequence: CASSPGEYEQYF.